A selection of T cell receptor beta chains follows, all from one sample in a study of shared clonotypes between healthy human individuals. Here immunoSEQ multiplex PCR was the method, and the copy in TCRdb shows in-frame clones only, minus some. The repertoire holds about a million clones, around 77% seen once, with approximately 0.9% in the top ten. The sequenced sample was memory CD4+ T cells from PBMCs. These receptors were taken from a man aged 18-30 years in good health. Some clones in this sample may be carry-over from other donors' samples. CDR3s include the opening cysteine and the closing phenylalanine or tryptophan. The order of the fields is V gene, D gene, clone size, J gene, CDR3 DNA, CDR3 protein. D genes are given only for firm matches. Clone size is given for some rows only: seen once, a few or many times, or a class if the clone is expanded.

TRBV18	.	.	TRBJ1-2	TGTGCCAGCTCACGGGAAAACTATGGCTACACCTTC	CASSRENYGYTF
TRBV4-2	TRBD1	.	TRBJ2-3	TGTGCCAGCAGCCGGGGACAGGGGTCAGATACGCAGTATTTT	CASSRGQGSDTQYF
TRBV28	.	once	TRBJ2-3	TGTGCCAGTCGGACATTTGGCACAGATACGCAGTATTTT	CASRTFGTDTQYF
TRBV28	.	.	TRBJ1-4	TGTGCCAGCAGCCCGGACAGCCAGGAAAAACTGTTTTTT	CASSPDSQEKLFF
TRBV30	.	.	TRBJ2-1	TGTGCCGGGGGCTTAGTGGGGAGACCTAAGCAGTTCTTC	CAGGLVGRPKQFF
TRBV7-2	.	.	TRBJ1-1	TGTGCCAGCAGCTTAGGACTGGACGGGCCGCGGGTGACTTTCTTT	CASSLGLDGPRVTFF
TRBV6-7	.	.	TRBJ2-5	TGTGCCAGCAGTTACAGAGATCCAGAGACCCAGTACTTC	CASSYRDPETQYF
TRBV27	.	few	TRBJ2-1	TGTGCCAGCAGTTTAAAGGGCCCTCGCAATGAGCAGTTCTTC	CASSLKGPRNEQFF
TRBV5-1	TRBD1	.	TRBJ1-2	TGCGCCAGCAGCCTCCGGGACAGGGGCTACTATGGCTACACCTTC	CASSLRDRGYYGYTF
TRBV28	.	.	TRBJ2-2	TGTGCCAGCACCCCAGGAACCGGGGAGCTGTTTTTT	CASTPGTGELFF
TRBV27	TRBD2	few	TRBJ2-2	TGTGCCAGCAGTCTGCGAGCGGGAGGAGCGAACACCGGGGAGCTGTTTTTT	CASSLRAGGANTGELFF
TRBV11-3	.	.	TRBJ1-1	TGTGCCAGCAGCTCCTCACTGAACACTGAAGCTTTCTTT	CASSSSLNTEAFF
TRBV5-4	TRBD1	.	TRBJ1-3	TGTGCCAGCAGCTTTGAGGGGGCGATTGGAAACACCATATATTTT	CASSFEGAIGNTIYF
TRBV7-8	.	few	TRBJ2-7	TGTGCCAGCAGCCCCCGGGAACCCTACGAGCAGTACTTC	CASSPREPYEQYF
TRBV18	.	.	TRBJ2-7	TGTGCCAGCTCTCCGCGACTCTTCTACGAGCAGTACTTC	CASSPRLFYEQYF
TRBV4-1	TRBD1	once	TRBJ2-7	TGCGCCAGCAGCCAAGGACCACAGGGGAAGAGAGGGCAGTACTTC	CASSQGPQGKRGQYF
TRBV27	.	.	TRBJ1-1	TGTGCCAGCAGTTTGCGGGGGCAGAGTGACACTGAAGCTTTCTTT	CASSLRGQSDTEAFF
TRBV2	TRBD1	.	TRBJ2-7	TGTGCCAGCAGTAATAGACAGGGCTACGAGCAGTACTTC	CASSNRQGYEQYF
TRBV2	TRBD1	.	TRBJ1-5	TGTGCCAGCAGTATACAGGGGGGGAATCAGCCCCAGCATTTT	CASSIQGGNQPQHF
TRBV5-1	TRBD1	.	TRBJ1-1	TGCGCCAGCAGTCAGGGGGGCGGAAACACTGAAGCTTTCTTT	CASSQGGGNTEAFF
TRBV19	.	.	TRBJ1-4	TGTGCCAGTAGTATGATGGCCAGGGGCGTTGAAAAACTGTTTTTT	CASSMMARGVEKLFF
TRBV4-2	.	.	TRBJ2-7	TGTGCCAGCAGCCAAGATCATATGGCTCACTACGAGCAGTACTTC	CASSQDHMAHYEQYF
TRBV1	.	.	TRBJ2-7	TGCACCAGCAGCCCCCCCGCAGCCGAAAGCTCCTACGAGCAGTACTTC	CTSSPPAAESSYEQYF
TRBV5-1	.	.	TRBJ2-7	TGCGCCAGCAGCTTGGATGCGACAGCCAGCTCCTACGAGCAGTACTTC	CASSLDATASSYEQYF
TRBV28	.	.	TRBJ1-5	TGTGCCAGCGGACAGTTAATTCGTCAGCCCCAGCATTTT	CASGQLIRQPQHF
TRBV30	.	.	TRBJ2-1	TGTGCCTGGAGTGTATTCTCCTCTGAGCAGTTCTTC	CAWSVFSSEQFF
TRBV12-1	.	few	TRBJ2-3	TGTGCCAGCAGCCCCACGACCTCGGGGAGAGATACGCAGTATTTT	CASSPTTSGRDTQYF
TRBV28	.	.	TRBJ1-3	TGTGCCAGCAGTTTGGGGGGAAACACCATATATTTT	CASSLGGNTIYF
TRBV5-4	.	.	TRBJ1-4	TGTGCCAGCGCACGGGAAGGGGGGGAAAAACTGTTTTTT	CASAREGGEKLFF
TRBV7-2	.	once	TRBJ2-7	TGTGCCAGCAGCTCGCAGACAGGGAGGGGCTCCTACGAGCAGTACTTC	CASSSQTGRGSYEQYF
TRBV7-2	TRBD2	.	TRBJ2-1	TGTGCCAGCGGGGCGGGGGTCCGTGAGCAGTTCTTC	CASGAGVREQFF
TRBV10-3	TRBD1	.	TRBJ2-7	TGTGCCATCAACGCGGGACAGGGGGCCCACGAGCAGTACTTC	CAINAGQGAHEQYF
TRBV7-3	.	.	TRBJ2-5	TGTGCCAGCAGTCCCTCTACGACGGGCGAGACCCAGTACTTC	CASSPSTTGETQYF
TRBV18	TRBD2	.	TRBJ2-1	TGTGCCAGCTCCCCCCCCCAGCGGGAGTCGAATGAGCAGTTCTTC	CASSPPQRESNEQFF
TRBV27	TRBD2	.	TRBJ2-2	TGTGCCAGCAGAACAACTAGCGGGAGGGCCGCCGGGGAGCTGTTTTTT	CASRTTSGRAAGELFF
TRBV30	.	once	TRBJ1-5	TGTGCCTGGAGTGTACCTGGGCCTAATCAGCCCCAGCATTTT	CAWSVPGPNQPQHF
TRBV5-6	.	.	TRBJ1-3	TGTGCCAGCAGCTTGTTGGGACACCAACCGTACCACTCTGGAAACACCATATATTTT	CASSLLGHQPYHSGNTIYF
TRBV30	.	.	TRBJ2-5	TGTGCCTGGAGTCCGCAAGGAGAGACCCAGTACTTC	CAWSPQGETQYF
TRBV9	TRBD2	.	TRBJ2-5	TGTGCCAGCAGCGTATATGGAGCGGGAAACGGAGAGACCCAGTACTTC	CASSVYGAGNGETQYF
TRBV29-1	.	.	TRBJ1-1	TGCAGCGTTTGCCCGGTATATAACACTGAAGCTTTCTTT	CSVCPVYNTEAFF
TRBV7-2	TRBD2	.	TRBJ2-7	TGTGCCAGCAGCACCCGGGGAGGGAGGGCGTACTTC	CASSTRGGRAYF
TRBV18	TRBD1	once	TRBJ1-1	TGTGCCAGCTCACTAGGACAGGGGGCGTTAACTGAAGCTTTCTTT	CASSLGQGALTEAFF
TRBV4-2	.	.	TRBJ2-2	TGTGCCAGCAGCCAAGATCCGGGGGCCACGAACACCGGGGAGCTGTTTTTT	CASSQDPGATNTGELFF
TRBV2	TRBD2	.	TRBJ2-2	TGTGCCAGCAGCCACGGGGGGACTAGCCGGTTCGCGAACACCGGGGAGCTGTTTTTT	CASSHGGTSRFANTGELFF
TRBV6-1	TRBD1	.	TRBJ1-5	TGTGCCACCTTCAGGACAGGGTTTAGCAATCAGCCCCAGCATTTT	CATFRTGFSNQPQHF
TRBV11-2	.	.	TRBJ2-7	TGTGCCAGCAGCTTAGACTACCAGAGCTCCTACGAGCAGTACTTC	CASSLDYQSSYEQYF
TRBV16	.	.	TRBJ2-2	TGTGCCAGCAGCCAATCCCAGAACACCGGGGAGCTGTTTTTT	CASSQSQNTGELFF
TRBV28	.	.	TRBJ1-4	TGTGCCGGAGGGAGGGTACAGGGAAAACTGTTTTTT	CAGGRVQGKLFF
TRBV28	TRBD2	.	TRBJ2-1	TGTGCCAGCAGTTCATTAGCGGGGGCGGCCTACAATGAGCAGTTCTTC	CASSSLAGAAYNEQFF
TRBV4-3	TRBD1	.	TRBJ1-2	TGCGCCAGCAGCCCCTTCTCGACAGGGGGCCCATATGGCTACACCTTC	CASSPFSTGGPYGYTF
TRBV28	.	.	TRBJ2-1	TGTGCCAGCAGTTCCTTTCCGGGGAGAGCATACAATGAGCAGTTCTTC	CASSSFPGRAYNEQFF
TRBV6-6	.	.	TRBJ2-1	TGTGCCAGCAGCCCACCCGGGATAGGGCCCAATGAGCAGTTCTTC	CASSPPGIGPNEQFF
TRBV30	.	.	TRBJ2-7	TGTGCCTGGAGTAAGGGCGGGCTCTCCTACGAGCAGTACTTC	CAWSKGGLSYEQYF